This T cell receptor (beta chain) was sequenced during a study of T cells after yellow fever vaccination. The overall study: Fractions of limited cellularity were prepared by means of SMART-Seq v4 Ultra Low Input. The study's findings and limits: Abundant clonotypes (contaminants from the bulk population) could be present in FACS-sorted repertoires. Overall, a small share of clonotypes was seen in both CD4 and CD8 compartments.

For this clonotype: Its matching antigen is unknown.

The CDR3 length is 13 residues. The ends were cut back, 5 bases at V and 4 bases at J, with 9 bases in the middle. Germline V gives CDR1 SGHTA, CDR2 FQGNSA. The TCR cDNA carried a universal primer site and UMIs from 5'RACE template switching. In TCRdb, the 5' RACE reads were re-called with MiXCR into one record per CDR3 protein. The repertoire holds roughly 240,000 distinct CDR3 sequences, with approximately 6.8% as singletons. The V gene is TRBV7-2, the J gene TRBJ1-3; a weak D match, TRBD1 (6 bases). Sequences were derived from CD4+ T cells sorted from PBMCs, sampled on the day of the yellow fever booster vaccination. This sequence originates from a man younger than 40 who received the YFV17D yellow fever vaccine. The CDR3 DNA reads TGTGCCAGCAGCAGGACAGTAGGAAACACCATATATTTT. Translated: CASSRTVGNTIYF. Full variable domain (outside the CDR3, taken from reference TRBV7-2 and TRBJ1-3): GAGVSQSPSNKVTEKGKDVELRCDPISGHTALYWYRQSLGQGLEFLIYFQGNSAPDKSGLPSDRFSAERTGGSVSTLTIQRTQQEDSAVYLCASSRTVGNTIYFGEGSWLTVV.